One sample yielded the 22 T cell receptor beta chains listed below, sequenced in a study of blood T cell repertoires in COVID-19. Sequencing was performed with immunoSEQ multiplex PCR; in TCRdb, only in-frame clones are kept and a portion is missing. The table records 110,000 or so clones, about 87% of them present only once. Sequenced: peripheral blood. Every receptor here comes from a woman aged 45-60 years with acute or convalescent COVID-19.

This sequence joins TRBV24-1 and TRBJ2-5; D gene ambiguous. V was pared by 3 bases and J by 1 base, with 5 bases between. The CDR3 has 13 residues. Germline CDR1 is KGHDR and CDR2 is SFDVKD. CDR3 in amino acids: CATSDPIQETQYF. In nucleotides, the CDR3 is TGTGCCACCAGTGATCCTATCCAAGAGACCCAGTACTTC.

V gene TRBV29-1 combines with J gene TRBJ1-4; maybe TRBD1 (5 bases). V was pared by 7 bases and J by 3 bases, with 12 bases between. This CDR3 has 13 residues. Germline V CDR1 and CDR2: SQVTM, ANQGSEA. The CDR3 coding sequence is TGCAGCGCCGTGGACACCCCTAATGAAAAACTGTTTTTT. Translation: CSAVDTPNEKLFF.

V is TRBV11-2 and J is TRBJ2-1; 8 bases fit TRBD1. This CDR3 is built from 19 residues. Per germline, CDR1 SGHAT and CDR2 FQNNGV. V lost 1 base to trimming and J lost 6 bases; unmatched junction nucleotides: 17. In DNA form, the CDR3 reads TGTGCCAGCAGCTTAGCCCCCGGCCGGACAGGGAGCTATTCCAATGAGCAGTTCTTC. Protein sequence: CASSLAPGRTGSYSNEQFF.

This clone appeared a few times. This sequence joins TRBV29-1 and TRBJ1-4, with D uncertain. V lost 3 bases and J 0 bases, leaving 14 bases between the germline ends. CDR1 and CDR2 (germline): SQVTM, ANQGSEA. The CDR3 consists of 16 residues. The CDR3 protein is CSVDDGGESTNEKLFF. The CDR3 DNA reads as TGCAGCGTTGACGATGGCGGAGAATCAACTAATGAAAAACTGTTTTTT.

This chain links TRBV9 with TRBJ2-3; 12 bases fit TRBD2. From germline, CDR1 is SGDLS and CDR2 YYNGEE. This CDR3 comprises 15 residues. The V gene end was trimmed by 1 base and the J gene end by 4 bases; junction bases not matched to a gene: 1. The CDR3 protein is CASSVLAGGADTQYF. The CDR3 coding sequence is TGTGCCAGCAGCGTACTAGCGGGGGGGGCAGATACGCAGTATTTT. Together with reference TRBV9 and TRBJ2-3, the CDR3 gives the full variable domain: DSGVTQTPKHLITATGQRVTLRCSPRSGDLSVYWYQQSLDQGLQFLIQYYNGEERAKGNILERFSAQQFPDLHSELNLSSLELGDSALYFCASSVLAGGADTQYFGPGTRLTVL.

This sequence joins TRBV19 and TRBJ1-4; 8 positions match TRBD1. Germline values: CDR1 LNHDA, CDR2 SQIVND (reference sequence). The junction had 6 bases not matched to a gene; V was cut back by 5 bases and J by 7 bases. The CDR3 extends over 14 amino acids. As DNA, the CDR3 is TGTGCCAGTAGTCCGACAGGGGTGTCTGAAAAACTGTTTTTT. Translation: CASSPTGVSEKLFF.

The chain joins TRBV7-6 to TRBJ1-3; weak D call: TRBD1 (6 bases). This CDR3 is 18 amino acids long. CDR1 SGHVS and CDR2 FNYEAQ come from the germline V gene. Trimming stripped 5 bases from V and 0 bases from J, with 20 bases between. The CDR3 region is CASSLRLSTGYSGNTIYF. The CDR3 DNA reads as TGTGCCAGCAGCCTCCGCTTATCGACAGGATACTCTGGAAACACCATATATTTT.

The V gene is TRBV5-6, the J gene TRBJ2-1; the match to TRBD2 covers 10 bases. The V gene's germline CDR1 is SGHDT and CDR2 YYEEEE. The length of the CDR3 is 17 residues. The junction had 14 bases not matched to a gene; V was cut back by 4 bases and J by 7 bases. DNA for the CDR3: TGTGCCAGCAGCCTCTCTCTCCTTCTAGCGGGAGATAATGAGCAGTTCTTC. Translation gives CASSLSLLLAGDNEQFF. Full variable domain (outside the CDR3, taken from reference TRBV5-6 and TRBJ2-1): DAGVTQSPTHLIKTRGQQVTLRCSPKSGHDTVSWYQQALGQGPQFIFQYYEEEERQRGNFPDRFSGHQFPNYSSELNVNALLLGDSALYLCASSLSLLLAGDNEQFFGPGTRLTVL.

The V call is TRBV7-2, the J call TRBJ2-5; TRBD2 is a possible D gene (5 bases). V lost 1 base and J lost 4, with 10 bases in between. Germline assignment: CDR1 SGHTA and CDR2 FQGNSA. The CDR3 runs 14 residues. The CDR3 sequence: CASSLGGLAETQYF. The CDR3 bases are TGTGCCAGCAGCTTAGGAGGGTTGGCAGAGACCCAGTACTTC.

This sequence joins TRBV7-9 and TRBJ1-3; D is possibly TRBD1 (6 bases). CDR1 and CDR2 (germline): SEHNR, FQNEAQ (reference sequence). The CDR3 runs to 13 residues. V lost 6 bases and J lost 4, with 10 bases in between. Here the CDR3 reads CASRADRGNTIYF. CDR3 coding DNA: TGTGCCAGCAGAGCCGACAGGGGAAACACCATATATTTT.

This clone has just one count. V and J are TRBV5-4 and TRBJ1-2, with 7 bases matching TRBD1. This CDR3 is built from 15 residues. Germline CDR1 is SGHNT and CDR2 is YYREEE (reference sequence). V trimming: 4 bases; J trimming: 8 bases; junction bases outside the gene matches: 14. CDR3: CASSPESFAGGGYTF. The CDR3 bases are TGTGCCAGCAGCCCTGAATCTTTTGCAGGGGGAGGCTACACCTTC.

V usage is TRBV9 and J usage is TRBJ2-1; 7 nucleotides match TRBD2. J lost 10 bases, V lost 0 bases, and 7 bases had no gene match. This CDR3 region has 14 residues. The V gene's germline CDR1 is SGDLS and CDR2 YYNGEE. CDR3: CASSVGLAGKEQFF. The CDR3 DNA sequence: TGTGCCAGCAGCGTAGGACTAGCTGGCAAAGAGCAGTTCTTC.

This chain links TRBV18 with TRBJ1-1, with a tentative D call TRBD1 (6 bases). This CDR3 is built from 15 residues. Germline-derived CDR1 and CDR2 are KGHSH and LQKENI. Trimming left V 6 bases short and J 3 bases short, with 17 bases between. In DNA, the CDR3 is TGTGCCAGCTCTGTAATAGGGGGTATGGACACTGAAGCTTTCTTT. Its protein product is CASSVIGGMDTEAFF.

The rearrangement joins TRBV4-2 to TRBJ2-1; 12 positions agree with TRBD2. With V trimmed by 0 bases and J by 9 bases, 3 bases remained unmatched. Germline-derived CDR1 and CDR2 are LGHNA and YNFKEQ. CDR3 size: 15 residues. In nucleotides, the CDR3 is TGTGCCAGCAGCCAAGAACTAGCGGGGGGTGGTGAGCAGTTCTTC. Translated, it gives CASSQELAGGGEQFF.

CDR3 nucleotides: TGTGCCTGGAGTCCCGGGACAGGGGCTTGGGGGGAGCAGTTCTTC. Translation: CAWSPGTGAWGEQFF. This rearrangement joins TRBV30 to TRBJ2-1; 10 nucleotides agree with TRBD1. Unmatched junction bases numbered 11, after V lost 2 bases and J lost 10 bases. The length of the CDR3 is 15 residues. The germline CDR1 and CDR2 sequences are GTSNPN and SVGIG (reference sequence). Supplemented by reference TRBV30 and TRBJ2-1, the full variable domain reads SQTIHQWPATLVQPVGSPLSLECTVEGTSNPNLYWYRQAAGRGLQLLFYSVGIGQISSEVPQNLSASRPQDRQFILSSKKLLLSDSGFYLCAWSPGTGAWGEQFFGPGTRLTVL.

The sample holds one count of this clone. The CDR3 is CASRAGGPSYNEQFF. CDR3 sequence (DNA): TGTGCCAGCAGGGCGGGGGGGCCCTCCTACAATGAGCAGTTCTTC. This sequence joins TRBV5-4 and TRBJ2-1; 9 positions match TRBD2. The trim removed 5 bases at V and 0 bases at J, leaving 3 bases unmatched. Germline V gene data show CDR1 as SGHNT and CDR2 as YYREEE (reference sequence). The CDR3 consists of 15 residues.

The J gene is TRBJ1-6, the V gene TRBV5-1; 7 bases map to TRBD1. CDR1 and CDR2 (germline): SGHRS, YFSETQ. With V trimmed by 2 bases and J by 10 bases, 9 bases remained unmatched. The CDR3 totals 15 residues. The DNA of the CDR3 is TGCGCCAGCAGCTTAGCTGGACAGGTGTTCTCACCCCTCCACTTT. Amino acid sequence: CASSLAGQVFSPLHF.

V and J are TRBV4-3 and TRBJ2-7; 8 nucleotides match TRBD1. CDR1 and CDR2 (germline): LGHNA, YSLEER. The CDR3 has 21 amino acids. Unmatched junction bases numbered 23, after V lost 2 bases and J lost 2 bases. The CDR3 DNA reads as TGCGCCAGCAGCCAACCCACCTTCGGACAGGGCCCCCTAGGTGGCCCCTACGAGCAGTACTTC. Translating it yields CASSQPTFGQGPLGGPYEQYF.

The genes are TRBV11-2 and TRBJ2-2; TRBD1 aligns across 10 bases. CDR3 length: 15 residues. V shed 5 bases, J shed 6 bases, and the junction held 6 bases outside the gene matches. In germline, CDR1 is SGHAT, CDR2 FQNNGV. CDR3 nucleotides: TGTGCCAGCAGCACCCGGACAGGGGGGTCCGGGGAGCTGTTTTTT. The encoded protein is CASSTRTGGSGELFF.

The chain employs TRBV6-5 and TRBJ1-2; 8 bases are a match to TRBD1. Trimming took 6 bases from V and 3 from J; bases not matched to a gene: 9. The CDR3 has 15 amino acids. From germline, CDR1 is MNHEY and CDR2 SVGAGI. CDR3 in DNA: TGTGCCAGCAGATATCCCGGGACAGGTGACTATGGCTACACCTTC. Translating gives CASRYPGTGDYGYTF.

This clone occurred once. This CDR3 is CASGSDKFFYGYTF. In nucleotides, the CDR3 is TGTGCTAGTGGCTCGGACAAGTTCTTCTATGGCTACACCTTC. The chain has TRBV12-5 and TRBJ1-2, with a tentative D call TRBD1 (5 bases). Deletions cut 6 bases from V and 4 bases from J, with 15 bases between. CDR3 length equals 14 residues. The germline gives CDR1 LGHNT, CDR2 FRNRAP.

The chain employs TRBV7-9 and TRBJ1-2; the D gene is possibly TRBD1 (5 bases). Between the trimmed V and J ends, which lost 5 bases and 8 bases, there was a span of 12 bases. The germline V gene encodes CDR1 SEHNR and CDR2 FQNEAQ (reference sequence). This CDR3 is built from 12 residues. CDR3 sequence reads: CASSRAGPGYTF. The DNA of the CDR3 is TGTGCCAGCAGCCGCGCAGGGCCCGGCTACACCTTC.